This T cell receptor (beta chain) emerged from a study of response to subunit inactivated influenza vaccine. This clonotype was detected ten times or more. TCRdb re-called the RT-PCR reads with MiXCR, one entry per CDR3 protein. The profile shows about 570,000 distinct CDR3 sequences, approximately 10% of them singletons. This CDR3 spans 15 amino acids. Germline-derived CDR1 and CDR2 are KGHSH and LQKENI. Trimming removed 3 bases from V and 4 bases from J; junction bases left unmatched: 5. The same specimen was also included in a second study, on T cells expressing NK-cell markers. As that study records: cDNA encoding TCR beta was synthesized via 5'RACE template switching incorporating UMIs. Anti-gamma-delta TCR antibody use in several experiments restricted sorting to alpha-beta TCR T cells. These clonotypes also led the CD3+CD56-NKG2C+ fraction in a handful of donors.

This sequence joins TRBV18 and TRBJ2-7; 11 bases are a match to TRBD1. The sample was PBMCs from blood, taken on the day of vaccination. This receptor was obtained from a man aged 50 to 59 who received an inactivated influenza vaccine. This CDR3 reads CASSPGTGGSYEQYF. The CDR3 DNA is TGTGCCAGCTCACCTGGGACAGGGGGGAGTTACGAGCAGTACTTC.